This entry is about one T cell receptor beta chain. The sample carries other DNA sequences with the same CDR3. Profiled with immunoSEQ multiplex PCR; TCRdb holds only in-frame clones, not every one. The sample has about 37,000 clones; 70% to 90% are singletons. The data are from a study of STAT5B mutations in CD4+ large granular lymphocyte leukemia. The CDR3 loop spans 16 amino acids. Trimming removed 1 base from V and 5 bases from J; junction bases left unmatched: 8. Germline CDR1 MGHRA, CDR2 YSYEKL. Sequenced input: CD4+ T cells from blood buffy coats. The source is a human donor in good health. The genes are TRBV4-1 and TRBJ2-1; 7 bases fit TRBD2. The CDR3 DNA reads TGCGCCAGCAGCCAAGTCTCAGCTAGCGGAAACAATGAGCAGTTCTTC. Encoded protein: CASSQVSASGNNEQFF.